Listed below are T cell receptor beta chains from one sample, sequenced in a study of cytomegalovirus exposure and HLA in healthy donors. Data came from immunoSEQ multiplex PCR; TCRdb stores just in-frame clones and leaves some out. The table includes 150,000 to 200,000 clones, approximately 77% detected once. Sequencing used PBMCs. Source of these receptors: a female donor in good health and CMV-seronegative. The CDR3 runs from the conserved cysteine through the conserved F or W. A D gene is named only where the DNA matches it firmly. Not every row has a clone size; where given, it reads once, few, many or a size class.

J gene: TRBJ2-7
D gene: TRBD1
V gene: TRBV7-8
clone size: NA
CDR3 protein: CASSSQRDRWYEQYF
CDR3 DNA: TGTGCCAGCAGCTCCCAACGGGACAGGTGGTACGAGCAGTACTTC

J gene: TRBJ2-2
D gene: TRBD1
V gene: TRBV18
clone size: few
CDR3 protein: CASSPGTANTGELFF
CDR3 DNA: TGTGCCAGCTCCCCCGGGACAGCTAACACCGGGGAGCTGTTTTTT

J gene: TRBJ1-2
D gene: TRBD1
V gene: TRBV5-8
clone size: NA
CDR3 protein: CASSRRTGALYGYTF
CDR3 DNA: TGTGCCAGCAGCCGCCGGACAGGCGCCCTTTATGGCTACACCTTC

J gene: TRBJ1-5
D gene: NA
V gene: TRBV15
clone size: NA
CDR3 protein: CATSRVGQPQHF
CDR3 DNA: TGTGCCACCAGCAGAGTCGGTCAGCCCCAGCATTTT

J gene: TRBJ1-5
D gene: NA
V gene: TRBV21-1
clone size: NA
CDR3 protein: CASTFDEAHYSNQPQHF
CDR3 DNA: TGTGCCAGCACCTTTGACGAGGCCCATTATAGCAATCAGCCCCAGCATTTT

J gene: TRBJ1-6
D gene: NA
V gene: TRBV28
clone size: NA
CDR3 protein: CASSQTAILSPLHF
CDR3 DNA: TGTGCCAGCAGTCAGACTGCCATTCTATCACCCCTCCACTTT

J gene: TRBJ2-7
D gene: TRBD2
V gene: TRBV5-1
clone size: NA
CDR3 protein: CASSPGAGAKYEQYF
CDR3 DNA: TGCGCCAGCAGCCCCGGAGCGGGAGCAAAATACGAGCAGTACTTC

J gene: TRBJ2-5
D gene: NA
V gene: TRBV25-1
clone size: NA
CDR3 protein: CASSEPVGGETQYF
CDR3 DNA: TGCGCCAGCAGTGAACCGGTAGGGGGAGAGACCCAGTACTTC

J gene: TRBJ1-2
D gene: NA
V gene: TRBV6-1
clone size: NA
CDR3 protein: CASSEEAGRDGYTF
CDR3 DNA: TGTGCCAGCAGTGAGGAGGCAGGGAGGGATGGCTACACCTTC

J gene: TRBJ2-1
D gene: TRBD2
V gene: TRBV28
clone size: NA
CDR3 protein: CASSPGLGPRAYNEQFF
CDR3 DNA: TGTGCCAGCAGCCCGGGACTAGGGCCCCGAGCTTACAATGAGCAGTTCTTC

J gene: TRBJ2-3
D gene: NA
V gene: TRBV15
clone size: NA
CDR3 protein: CATSRADSDTQYF
CDR3 DNA: TGTGCCACCAGCAGGGCAGATTCGGATACGCAGTATTTT

J gene: TRBJ1-6
D gene: NA
V gene: TRBV5-4
clone size: few
CDR3 protein: CASSSRQIAAHNSPLHF
CDR3 DNA: TGTGCCAGCAGCTCCCGACAAATCGCAGCCCATAATTCACCCCTCCACTTT

J gene: TRBJ2-3
D gene: TRBD2
V gene: TRBV10-3
clone size: NA
CDR3 protein: CATSNSEREGPLNTQYF
CDR3 DNA: TGTGCCACCTCTAACTCAGAGCGGGAGGGCCCCCTGAATACGCAGTATTTT

J gene: TRBJ1-5
D gene: NA
V gene: TRBV19
clone size: NA
CDR3 protein: CASRETYSNQPQHF
CDR3 DNA: TGTGCCAGCCGGGAGACCTATAGCAATCAGCCCCAGCATTTT

J gene: TRBJ2-3
D gene: NA
V gene: TRBV5-1
clone size: NA
CDR3 protein: CASSLGTPTDTQYF
CDR3 DNA: TGCGCCAGCAGCTTGGGTACTCCCACAGATACGCAGTATTTT

J gene: TRBJ2-3
D gene: TRBD1
V gene: TRBV5-1
clone size: NA
CDR3 protein: CASSLLRPKQGATDTQYF
CDR3 DNA: TGCGCCAGCAGCCTACTACGACCTAAACAGGGGGCCACAGATACGCAGTATTTT

J gene: TRBJ1-2
D gene: TRBD1
V gene: TRBV13
clone size: NA
CDR3 protein: CASSSNTGGAGGYTF
CDR3 DNA: TGTGCCAGCAGCTCAAACACAGGGGGGGCTGGCGGCTACACCTTC

J gene: TRBJ2-1
D gene: NA
V gene: TRBV4-3
clone size: NA
CDR3 protein: CASAKSTSSYNEQFF
CDR3 DNA: TGCGCCAGCGCGAAATCGACTAGCTCCTACAATGAGCAGTTCTTC

J gene: TRBJ2-3
D gene: TRBD2
V gene: TRBV29-1
clone size: once
CDR3 protein: CSVDPSGASTDTQYF
CDR3 DNA: TGCAGCGTTGATCCTAGCGGCGCTAGCACAGATACGCAGTATTTT

J gene: TRBJ2-1
D gene: NA
V gene: TRBV28
clone size: few
CDR3 protein: CASEGGSASGNNEQFF
CDR3 DNA: TGTGCCAGCGAGGGGGGATCGGCTAGCGGTAACAATGAGCAGTTCTTC

J gene: TRBJ2-1
D gene: NA
V gene: TRBV7-6
clone size: NA
CDR3 protein: CASSPTQLQGPSYNEQFF
CDR3 DNA: TGTGCCAGCAGCCCAACCCAACTTCAGGGCCCCTCCTACAATGAGCAGTTCTTC

J gene: TRBJ1-1
D gene: NA
V gene: TRBV6-5
clone size: NA
CDR3 protein: CASISYDNTEAFF
CDR3 DNA: TGTGCCAGCATTTCCTACGATAACACTGAAGCTTTCTTT

J gene: TRBJ2-7
D gene: TRBD2
V gene: TRBV9
clone size: NA
CDR3 protein: CASSPRLAVYEQYF
CDR3 DNA: TGTGCCAGCAGCCCCCGGCTAGCGGTCTACGAGCAGTACTTC

J gene: TRBJ1-2
D gene: TRBD1
V gene: TRBV19
clone size: NA
CDR3 protein: CASSQRGPGRGYTF
CDR3 DNA: TGTGCCAGTAGTCAGAGGGGGCCTGGTCGAGGCTACACCTTC

J gene: TRBJ2-2
D gene: TRBD2
V gene: TRBV15
clone size: NA
CDR3 protein: CATSRGLPVGTGELFF
CDR3 DNA: TGTGCCACCAGCAGGGGACTACCAGTAGGCACCGGGGAGCTGTTTTTT

J gene: TRBJ1-1
D gene: NA
V gene: TRBV5-6
clone size: NA
CDR3 protein: CASSLVWTAEAFF
CDR3 DNA: TGTGCCAGCAGCCTCGTATGGACAGCCGAAGCTTTCTTT

J gene: TRBJ2-1
D gene: TRBD1
V gene: TRBV27
clone size: NA
CDR3 protein: CASSPGDRVYNEQFF
CDR3 DNA: TGTGCCAGCAGCCCAGGGGACAGGGTTTACAATGAGCAGTTCTTC

J gene: TRBJ2-7
D gene: NA
V gene: TRBV2
clone size: NA
CDR3 protein: CASTAGLLSSYEQYF
CDR3 DNA: TGTGCCAGCACCGCCGGTCTTTTAAGCTCCTACGAGCAGTACTTC

J gene: TRBJ1-5
D gene: NA
V gene: TRBV6-5
clone size: NA
CDR3 protein: CASSYSGGSQPQHF
CDR3 DNA: TGTGCCAGCAGTTACTCCGGGGGGTCTCAGCCCCAGCATTTT

J gene: TRBJ1-6
D gene: NA
V gene: TRBV14
clone size: NA
CDR3 protein: CASSQSLGPLHF
CDR3 DNA: TGTGCCAGCAGCCAGTCCCTCGGGCCCCTCCACTTT

J gene: TRBJ2-3
D gene: NA
V gene: TRBV7-2
clone size: NA
CDR3 protein: CASSLARADTQYF
CDR3 DNA: TGTGCCAGCAGCTTAGCGCGCGCAGATACGCAGTATTTT

J gene: TRBJ2-7
D gene: NA
V gene: TRBV30
clone size: NA
CDR3 protein: CAWSRAGLSYEQYF
CDR3 DNA: TGTGCCTGGAGTAGGGCGGGGCTCTCCTACGAGCAGTACTTC

J gene: TRBJ1-1
D gene: TRBD1
V gene: TRBV5-4
clone size: NA
CDR3 protein: CASSYRDRNTEAFF
CDR3 DNA: TGTGCCAGCAGCTACCGGGACAGGAACACTGAAGCTTTCTTT

J gene: TRBJ1-2
D gene: NA
V gene: TRBV19
clone size: once
CDR3 protein: CASSPPGGRVNYGYTF
CDR3 DNA: TGTGCCAGTAGTCCCCCGGGAGGTAGAGTTAACTATGGCTACACCTTC

J gene: TRBJ1-2
D gene: TRBD1
V gene: TRBV19
clone size: NA
CDR3 protein: CASSIGTVRGYTF
CDR3 DNA: TGTGCCAGTAGTATCGGGACAGTTCGTGGCTACACCTTC

J gene: TRBJ2-3
D gene: TRBD1
V gene: TRBV18
clone size: NA
CDR3 protein: CASSPTGTASTDTQYF
CDR3 DNA: TGTGCCAGCTCTCCTACTGGGACAGCTAGCACAGATACGCAGTATTTT

J gene: TRBJ1-2
D gene: TRBD1
V gene: TRBV28
clone size: few
CDR3 protein: CASSLPDRGDYGYTF
CDR3 DNA: TGTGCCAGCAGTTTACCCGACAGGGGAGACTATGGCTACACCTTC

J gene: TRBJ2-7
D gene: TRBD2
V gene: TRBV4-3
clone size: NA
CDR3 protein: CASSRTRSYEQYF
CDR3 DNA: TGCGCCAGCAGCCGGACTAGAAGTTACGAGCAGTACTTC

J gene: TRBJ2-5
D gene: TRBD1
V gene: TRBV7-2
clone size: NA
CDR3 protein: CASSFAGTGETQYF
CDR3 DNA: TGTGCCAGCAGTTTCGCCGGGACAGGGGAGACCCAGTACTTC